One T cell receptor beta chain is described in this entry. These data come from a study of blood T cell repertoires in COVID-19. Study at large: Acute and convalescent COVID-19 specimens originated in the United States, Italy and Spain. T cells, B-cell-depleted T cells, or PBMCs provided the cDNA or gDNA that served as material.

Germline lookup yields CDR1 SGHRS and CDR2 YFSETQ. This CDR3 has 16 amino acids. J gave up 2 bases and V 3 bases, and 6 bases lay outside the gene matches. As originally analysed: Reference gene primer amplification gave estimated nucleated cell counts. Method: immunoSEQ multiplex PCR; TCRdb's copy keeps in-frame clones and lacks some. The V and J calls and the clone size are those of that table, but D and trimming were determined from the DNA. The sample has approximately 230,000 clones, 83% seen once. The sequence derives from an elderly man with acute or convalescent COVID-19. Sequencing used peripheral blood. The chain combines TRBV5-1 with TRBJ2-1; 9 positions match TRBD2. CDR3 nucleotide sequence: TGCGCCAGCAGCTCTTTAGCGGGAGCTACCTACAATGAGCAGTTCTTC. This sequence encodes CASSSLAGATYNEQFF.